A single TCR beta chain is shown here with its context. Seattle participants joined during active infection and were tracked over time. The germline V gene has CDR1 MRHNA and CDR2 SNTAGT. The CDR3 contains 15 residues. The V and J ends lost 6 bases and 0 bases, in that order; junction bases with no gene match: 3. The source of the sample is a study of blood T cell repertoires in COVID-19. About the study: Sites in the United States, Italy and Spain provided acute and convalescent COVID-19 samples. From T cells, B-cell-depleted T cells, or PBMCs came the material, which was cDNA or gDNA.

Assay used: immunoSEQ multiplex PCR; TCRdb lists only in-frame clones, some missing. Of over 250,000 clones listed, about nine tenths are singletons. V and J are TRBV6-4 and TRBJ2-1; 9 bases map to TRBD2. The sequencing sample was made of peripheral blood. The sequence was obtained from a person between 18 and 35 years old with COVID-19, enrolled during active disease. CDR3 bases: TGTGCCAGCAGCCTACTAGCGGGCTCCTACAATGAGCAGTTCTTC. Translating it yields CASSLLAGSYNEQFF.